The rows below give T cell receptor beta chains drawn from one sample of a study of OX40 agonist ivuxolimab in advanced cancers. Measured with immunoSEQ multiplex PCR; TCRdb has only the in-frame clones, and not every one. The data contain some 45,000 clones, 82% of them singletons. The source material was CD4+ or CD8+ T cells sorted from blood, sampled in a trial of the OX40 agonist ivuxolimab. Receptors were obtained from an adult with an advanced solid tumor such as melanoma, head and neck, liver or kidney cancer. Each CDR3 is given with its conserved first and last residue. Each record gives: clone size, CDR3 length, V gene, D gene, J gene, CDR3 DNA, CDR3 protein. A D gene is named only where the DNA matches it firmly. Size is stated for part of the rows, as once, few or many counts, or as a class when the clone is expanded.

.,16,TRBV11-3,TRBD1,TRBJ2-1,TGTGCCAGCAGCCCCATGATGACAGGGCTACGCAATGAGCAGTTCTTC,CASSPMMTGLRNEQFF
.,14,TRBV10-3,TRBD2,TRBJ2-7,TGTGCCACCGGGACTAGCGGGAGTAGGAACGAGCAGTACTTC,CATGTSGSRNEQYF
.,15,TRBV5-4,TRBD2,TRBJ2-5,TGTGCCAGCAGCCGGGGACTAGCGGGTCAAGAGACCCAGTACTTC,CASSRGLAGQETQYF
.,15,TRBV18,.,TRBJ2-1,TGTGCCAGCTCACCGGTGGCGGGAAGAAACAATGAGCAGTTCTTC,CASSPVAGRNNEQFF
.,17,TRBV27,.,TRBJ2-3,TGTGCCAGCAGTTTATTGGGCCCACAGGGCACCACAGATACGCAGTATTTT,CASSLLGPQGTTDTQYF
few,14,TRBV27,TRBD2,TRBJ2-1,TGTGCCAGCGGTCGGCTAGCGGGATTGGATGAGCAGTTCTTC,CASGRLAGLDEQFF
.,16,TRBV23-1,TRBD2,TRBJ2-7,TGCGCCAGCAGTCATCAAAGGGGACTACTGTGTGGGGAGCAGTACTTC,CASSHQRGLLCGEQYF
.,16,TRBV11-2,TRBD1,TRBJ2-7,TGTGCCAGCAGCTTAGGAGAGTGGACAGGGTTTTACGAGCAGTACTTC,CASSLGEWTGFYEQYF
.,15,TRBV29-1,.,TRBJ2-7,TGCAGCGTTGAAGATCAGGAGGGGTCGAACTACGAGCAGTACTTC,CSVEDQEGSNYEQYF
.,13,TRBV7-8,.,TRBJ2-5,TGTGCCAGCAGCTTAAGGCTCGTGGAGACCCAGTACTTC,CASSLRLVETQYF
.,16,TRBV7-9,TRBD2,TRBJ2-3,TGTGCCAGCAGCTCACGGGACGGGAGGGCCCGAGATACGCAGTATTTT,CASSSRDGRARDTQYF
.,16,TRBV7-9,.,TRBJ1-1,TGTGCCAGCAGCTCGAGGCCGACAGATATGAACACTGAAGCTTTCTTT,CASSSRPTDMNTEAFF
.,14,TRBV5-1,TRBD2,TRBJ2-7,TGCGCCAGCAGGGGGGGACTAGCGGGTAACGAGCAGTACTTC,CASRGGLAGNEQYF
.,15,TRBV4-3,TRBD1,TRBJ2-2,TGCGCCAGCACCCAGAGGGTAGGGGGCGCCGGGGAGCTGTTTTTT,CASTQRVGGAGELFF
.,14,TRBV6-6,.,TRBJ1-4,TGTGCCAGCAGGGGGAGAGGGGAGGGTGAAAAACTGTTTTTT,CASRGRGEGEKLFF
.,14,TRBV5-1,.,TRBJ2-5,TGCGCCAGCAGCTCAGACGGTATCGAAGAGACCCAGTACTTC,CASSSDGIEETQYF
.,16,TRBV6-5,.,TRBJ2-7,TGTGCCAGCAGTTACTCGAGGCCAGGGACTCCCTACGAGCAGTACTTC,CASSYSRPGTPYEQYF
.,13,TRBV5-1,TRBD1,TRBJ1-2,TGCGCCAGCGGACAGGGAGAAAACTATGGCTACACCTTC,CASGQGENYGYTF
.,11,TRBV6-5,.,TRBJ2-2,TGTGCCAGCAGAGCCGTCGGGGAGCTGTTTTTT,CASRAVGELFF
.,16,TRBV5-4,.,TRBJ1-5,TGTGCCAGCAGCCCGGGTCAGGGTAGCACCGGGGAGCCCCAGCATTTT,CASSPGQGSTGEPQHF
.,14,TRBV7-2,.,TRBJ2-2,TGTGCCAGCAGCCCCTTCGGGAACACCGGGGAGCTGTTTTTT,CASSPFGNTGELFF
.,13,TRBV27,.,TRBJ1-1,TGTGCCAGCAGTTTGGACAGCAACACTGAAGCTTTCTTT,CASSLDSNTEAFF
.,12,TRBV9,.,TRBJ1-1,TGTGCCAGCGCGCGTGGGGACACTGAAGCTTTCTTT,CASARGDTEAFF